Following are 27 T cell receptor beta chains from one sample sequenced in a study of shared clonotypes between healthy human individuals. Profiled with immunoSEQ multiplex PCR; TCRdb holds only in-frame clones, not every one. This sample yields 2 million to 2.5 million clones, of which 80% to 95% are seen a single time; about 0.39% belongs to the top ten. The sequenced material came from naive CD4+ T cells from PBMCs. This sample's subset: CD45RA+ positively selected. All receptors come from a man between 18 and 29 years old in good health. Some clones in this sample may be carry-over from other donors' samples.

The V gene is TRBV7-8, the J gene TRBJ2-4; 8 positions match TRBD1. Per germline, CDR1 SGHVS and CDR2 FQNEAQ. The CDR3 totals 14 residues. The V segment lost 5 bases and the J segment 7 bases; nucleotides outside the gene matches: 7. CDR3: CASSLLGQGNIQYF. The CDR3 bases are TGTGCCAGCAGCCTTTTAGGACAGGGTAACATTCAGTACTTC.

The genes are TRBV27 and TRBJ2-7; possible D gene TRBD1, 7 bases. The CDR3 runs to 17 residues. Trimming removed 5 bases from V and 0 bases from J, with 20 bases in between. Germline V gene data show CDR1 as MNHEY and CDR2 as SMNVEV (reference sequence). This chain's CDR3 is CASSKSRGAPYSYEQYF. The CDR3, as DNA: TGTGCCAGCAGTAAGTCCAGGGGGGCCCCCTACTCCTACGAGCAGTACTTC.

This sequence joins TRBV7-3 and TRBJ2-5; D possibly corresponds to TRBD1 (5 bases). The V gene's germline CDR1 is SGHTA and CDR2 FQGTGA. The V gene lost 5 bases and the J gene lost 0 bases, with 13 bases spanning the gap. The CDR3 has 15 amino acids. The CDR3 DNA follows: TGTGCCAGCAGCATTCAGACAGCGTACCAAGAGACCCAGTACTTC. Protein product: CASSIQTAYQETQYF. Using reference TRBV7-3 and TRBJ2-5 for the parts outside the CDR3, the full variable domain is GAGVSQTPSNKVTEKGKYVELRCDPISGHTALYWYRQSLGQGPEFLIYFQGTGAADDSGLPNDRFFAVRPEGSVSTLKIQRTERGDSAVYLCASSIQTAYQETQYFGPGTRLLVL.

This chain links TRBV28 with TRBJ2-7, with TRBD2 matching 9 bases. This CDR3 has 15 amino acids. Germline CDR1 and CDR2: MDHEN and SYDVKM. V was clipped by 1 base and J by 2 bases; unmatched bases: 3. This CDR3 is CASSLFGGRAYEQYF. As DNA, the CDR3 is TGTGCCAGCAGTTTATTCGGCGGGAGGGCCTACGAGCAGTACTTC.

V usage is TRBV5-1 and J usage is TRBJ2-1; TRBD2 agrees at 8 bases. V dropped 4 bases and J dropped 2; count of bases not matched to a gene: 5. The CDR3 length is 15 residues. Germline values: CDR1 SGHRS, CDR2 YFSETQ. The CDR3: CASSRISGTYNEQFF. CDR3 nucleotide sequence: TGCGCCAGCAGCCGCATTAGCGGGACCTACAATGAGCAGTTCTTC.

This chain joins TRBV28 and TRBJ1-5; 7 bases are shared with TRBD1. The germline gives CDR1 MDHEN, CDR2 SYDVKM. J lost 0 bases, V lost 7 bases, and 12 bases had no gene match. The CDR3 totals 17 residues. Written as DNA, the CDR3 is TGTGCCAGCACCCCGCCGACAGGGTGGTATAGCAATCAGCCCCAGCATTTT. Translated: CASTPPTGWYSNQPQHF.

The genes are TRBV4-3 and TRBJ2-5; 9 bases match TRBD2. The J segment lost 1 base and the V segment lost 3 bases, leaving 9 bases of the junction unmatched. The germline gives CDR1 LGHNA, CDR2 YSLEER. This CDR3 is 17 amino acids long. The DNA of the CDR3 is TGCGCCAGCAGCCAGACCGTTAGCGGGGGTCTCCAAGAGACCCAGTACTTC. Translated: CASSQTVSGGLQETQYF.

The V and J genes are TRBV7-9 and TRBJ1-2; weak D call: TRBD1 (6 bases). V dropped 1 base and J dropped 9 bases, with 12 bases sitting between them. From germline, CDR1 is SEHNR and CDR2 FQNEAQ (reference sequence). The CDR3 is 13 amino acids. The CDR3 region is CASSLVTGASYTF. In DNA, the CDR3 is TGTGCCAGCAGCTTAGTGACAGGAGCAAGCTACACCTTC.

CDR3: CASKQRGGDYGYTF. In DNA form, the CDR3 reads TGTGCCAGTAAGCAGCGGGGAGGCGATTATGGCTACACCTTC. The chain carries TRBV19 and TRBJ1-2; D gene ambiguous. There are 14 residues in the CDR3. Trimming shortened V by 7 bases and J by 5 bases, and 17 bases separated the two germline ends. Germline V gives CDR1 LNHDA, CDR2 SQIVND (reference sequence).

The chain has TRBV5-1 and TRBJ2-7, with TRBD2 matching over 8 bases. The V gene end was trimmed by 0 bases and the J gene end by 0 bases; junction bases not matched to a gene: 8. Germline CDR1 SGHRS, CDR2 YFSETQ. The CDR3 is made up of 17 amino acids. Here the CDR3 reads CASSLGALAGASYEQYF. In nucleotides, the CDR3 is TGCGCCAGCAGCTTGGGGGCCCTAGCGGGCGCCTCCTACGAGCAGTACTTC.

The gene calls are TRBV28 and TRBJ2-6; 8 nucleotides align to TRBD1. Germline V gene lookup returns CDR1 MDHEN and CDR2 SYDVKM. CDR3 length equals 17 residues. Trimming at V came to 3 bases and at J to 5 bases, leaving 9 bases not matched to a gene. DNA for the CDR3: TGTGCCAGCAGTTTTGACAGGGGCCGTCTCTGGGCCAACGTCCTGACTTTC. This codes for CASSFDRGRLWANVLTF.

The V gene is TRBV5-1, the J gene TRBJ2-4; TRBD1 agrees at 7 bases. V trimming: 3 bases; J trimming: 0 bases; junction bases outside the gene matches: 6. The germline CDR1 and CDR2 sequences are SGHRS and YFSETQ. CDR3 size: 16 residues. CDR3 protein: CASSSGQRLAKNIQYF. As DNA, the CDR3 is TGCGCCAGCAGCTCGGGACAGCGCTTAGCCAAAAACATTCAGTACTTC.

The genes are TRBV28 and TRBJ2-3; possibly TRBD1 or TRBD2 for D (5 bases each). V was clipped by 3 bases and J by 0 bases, with 10 bases between them. The CDR3 has 15 residues. Germline loops: CDR1 MDHEN, CDR2 SYDVKM. The CDR3 sequence: CASSFDGTSTDTQYF. As DNA, the CDR3 is TGTGCCAGCAGTTTTGATGGGACGAGCACAGATACGCAGTATTTT. Together with reference TRBV28 and TRBJ2-3, the CDR3 gives the full variable domain: DVKVTQSSRYLVKRTGEKVFLECVQDMDHENMFWYRQDPGLGLRLIYFSYDVKMKEKGDIPEGYSVSREKKERFSLILESASTNQTSMYLCASSFDGTSTDTQYFGPGTRLTVL.

The chain couples TRBV19 to TRBJ2-6; D possibly corresponds to TRBD2 (6 bases). V lost 5 bases, J lost 2 bases, and 10 bases lay in between. In germline, CDR1 is LNHDA, CDR2 SQIVND (reference sequence). This CDR3 comprises 15 residues. CDR3 in amino acids: CASSPREAGANVLTF. The CDR3 bases are TGTGCCAGTAGTCCCAGGGAGGCTGGGGCCAACGTCCTGACTTTC.

The rearrangement links TRBV7-8 to TRBJ2-1; no clear D gene. From germline, CDR1 is SGHVS and CDR2 FQNEAQ. Between the trimmed V and J ends, which lost 1 base and 3 bases, there was a span of 4 bases. CDR3 size: 13 residues. CDR3 DNA: TGTGCCAGCAGCTTAGGGTACTACAATGAGCAGTTCTTC. Protein sequence: CASSLGYYNEQFF.

V gene TRBV7-2 combines with J gene TRBJ2-7, with D possibly being TRBD2 (6 bases). Germline-derived CDR1 and CDR2 are SGHTA and FQGNSA. This CDR3 contains 16 residues. V was clipped by 5 bases and J by 4 bases, with 21 bases between them. CDR3 DNA: TGTGCCAGCAGCCCCCAGGCCGGGACTCAGACATACGAGCAGTACTTC. This gives the protein CASSPQAGTQTYEQYF.

Only a few counts were recorded for this clone. The chain uses TRBV15 and TRBJ1-1; D may be TRBD1 (5 bases). The CDR3 covers 15 residues. V lost 0 bases, J lost 1 base, and 9 bases lay in between. Germline V CDR1 and CDR2: LNHNV, YYDKDF (reference sequence). The DNA of the CDR3 is TGTGCCACCAGCAGAGATCAGGGCACGAACACTGAAGCTTTCTTT. Protein: CATSRDQGTNTEAFF. Full variable domain (remainder filled in from reference TRBV15 and TRBJ1-1): DAMVIQNPRYQVTQFGKPVTLSCSQTLNHNVMYWYQQKSSQAPKLLFHYYDKDFNNEADTPDNFQSRRPNTSFCFLDIRSPGLGDTAMYLCATSRDQGTNTEAFFGQGTRLTVV.

A note on this clone: Other DNA sequences in the sample encode the same CDR3. This rearrangement joins TRBV15 to TRBJ2-7, with D perhaps matching TRBD1 or TRBD2 (5 bases each). The CDR3 length is 14 residues. V dropped 1 base and J dropped 0 bases, with 7 bases sitting between them. CDR1 and CDR2 (germline): LNHNV, YYDKDF (reference sequence). The CDR3 reads CATSRGGSSYEQYF. CDR3 DNA: TGTGCCACCAGCAGAGGGGGGAGCTCCTACGAGCAGTACTTC.

The chain is built from TRBV7-3 and TRBJ2-3, with a possible D match to TRBD2 (5 bases). Looked up from germline, CDR1 is SGHTA and CDR2 is FQGTGA. The length of the CDR3 is 15 residues. With 3 bases removed from V and 2 bases from J, the gap between germline ends came to 12 bases. The CDR3 region has the DNA TGTGCCAGCAGCTTCACAAGGACTTCCACAGATACGCAGTATTTT. Protein: CASSFTRTSTDTQYF.

The chain employs TRBV6-5 and TRBJ1-2; 7 bases line up with TRBD1. V lost 7 bases and J lost 8; bases outside the gene matches: 13. The CDR3 has 14 residues. Germline V CDR1 and CDR2: MNHEY, SVGAGI. The CDR3 region is CASNKKGYRGGYTF. DNA for the CDR3: TGTGCCAGCAACAAAAAGGGTTACAGGGGCGGCTACACCTTC.

The chain employs TRBV5-6 and TRBJ1-1; D not certain. CDR1 SGHDT and CDR2 YYEEEE come from the germline V gene. There are 13 residues in the CDR3. Trimming removed 0 bases at V and 0 bases at J, with 3 bases between. The CDR3 sequence is CASSLAVNTEAFF. DNA of the CDR3: TGTGCCAGCAGCTTGGCCGTGAACACTGAAGCTTTCTTT.

The chain is built from TRBV13 and TRBJ2-7, with 11 bases matching TRBD1. Germline loops: CDR1 PRHDT, CDR2 FYEKMQ (reference sequence). V shed 2 bases, J shed 2 bases, and the junction held 2 bases outside the gene matches. The CDR3 has 15 amino acids. CDR3 sequence reads: CASSLLDRGPYEQYF. As DNA, the CDR3 is TGTGCCAGCAGCTTACTGGACAGGGGGCCCTACGAGCAGTACTTC.

The chain has TRBV4-1 and TRBJ1-5; TRBD1 matches 10 bases. This CDR3 has 17 amino acids. Germline loops: CDR1 MGHRA, CDR2 YSYEKL. V trimming: 2 bases; J trimming: 4 bases; junction bases outside the gene matches: 8. CDR3: CASSQRVLDRGNQPQHF. The CDR3 DNA sequence: TGCGCCAGCAGCCAACGGGTTTTGGACAGGGGGAATCAGCCCCAGCATTTT.

This chain joins TRBV28 and TRBJ1-2, with TRBD1 identical over 9 bases. This CDR3 is 14 amino acids long. With V trimmed by 6 bases and J by 4 bases, 6 bases remained unmatched. Germline V lookup: CDR1 MDHEN, CDR2 SYDVKM. CDR3 DNA sequence: TGTGCCAGCAGGAGACAGGGGGTCCTCTATGGCTACACCTTC. It encodes CASRRQGVLYGYTF.

The rearrangement joins TRBV5-1 to TRBJ2-5; no clear D. CDR3 length: 13 amino acids. From germline, CDR1 is SGHRS and CDR2 YFSETQ. The V end was cut by 6 bases, the J end by 2 bases, with 11 bases between. The CDR3 protein is CASMRELQETQYF. The CDR3 coding sequence is TGCGCCAGCATGAGAGAACTACAAGAGACCCAGTACTTC.

The chain has TRBV29-1 and TRBJ2-5; TRBD1 aligns across 7 bases. V lost 5 bases, J lost 10 bases, and 16 bases stayed unmatched. The germline gives CDR1 SQVTM, CDR2 ANQGSEA. This CDR3 is built from 14 residues. CDR3 residues: CSVTPIGAGGDQYF. The CDR3 nucleotides read TGCAGCGTTACACCTATCGGGGCAGGGGGAGACCAGTACTTC. The entire variable domain, with the rest obtained from reference TRBV29-1 and TRBJ2-5, is as follows: SAVISQKPSRDICQRGTSLTIQCQVDSQVTMMFWYRQQPGQSLTLIATANQGSEATYESGFVIDKFPISRPNLTFSTLTVSNMSPEDSSIYLCSVTPIGAGGDQYFGPGTRLLVL.

The gene calls are TRBV6-4 and TRBJ2-4; possible D gene TRBD1, 6 bases. The CDR3 loop spans 15 amino acids. V was cut by 2 bases and J by 0 bases, with 8 bases left in between. Germline V CDR1 and CDR2: MRHNA, SNTAGT. The CDR3 DNA reads TGTGCCAGCAGTGACGAGGGGGTAGCCAAAAACATTCAGTACTTC. Its translation is CASSDEGVAKNIQYF.